The source of this T cell receptor beta chain is a study of beta chain features in type 1 diabetes. Study outcomes and limitations: Researchers caution that PCR might favor shorter templates, equally among patients and controls.

Sequenced material consisted of expressed TCRB transcripts (all of the isolated RNA was reverse transcribed). Measured with immunoSEQ multiplex PCR; TCRdb has only the in-frame clones, and not every one. The sample consists of 300,000 to 400,000 clones, around an eighth of them appearing once. The CDR3 covers 15 residues. The V gene's germline CDR1 is SEHNR and CDR2 FQNEAQ (reference sequence). V dropped 4 bases and J dropped 8; count of bases not matched to a gene: 7. As concerns this clone: Its antigen is unknown.

Sequencing used naive CD4+ T cells from blood. The rearrangement joins TRBV7-9 to TRBJ1-4, with 10 positions matching TRBD1. This sequence originates from a man in his late teens or twenties in good health. DNA of the CDR3: TGTGCCAGCAGCTCAAGACAGGGGGCGCAGGAAAAACTGTTTTTT. Its translation: CASSSRQGAQEKLFF. Full variable domain (missing parts from reference TRBV7-9 and TRBJ1-4): DTGVSQNPRHKITKRGQNVTFRCDPISEHNRLYWYRQTLGQGPEFLTYFQNEAQLEKSRLLSDRFSAERPKGSFSTLEIQRTEQGDSAMYLCASSSRQGAQEKLFFGSGTQLSVL.